The 16 T cell receptor beta chains presented below share a single source sample, sequenced in a study of blood T cell repertoires in COVID-19. Libraries were prepared by immunoSEQ multiplex PCR; TCRdb keeps only in-frame clonotypes and omits some of them. The sample holds 200,000 to 250,000 clones, roughly nine tenths seen once. Sequencing was done on a sample of PBMCs or T cells enriched from blood (not recorded which). The receptors originated from a woman in her forties or fifties in a cohort exposed to, infected with or recovered from COVID-19 (not recorded which).

This clone was detected only a few times. The chain uses TRBV30 and TRBJ2-7; TRBD2 aligns across 11 bases. This CDR3 spans 14 amino acids. Unmatched junction bases numbered 4, after V lost 2 bases and J lost 4 bases. CDR1 is GTSNPN and CDR2 is SVGIG in the germline V gene (reference sequence). The CDR3: CAWSFSGGGYEQYF. The DNA of the CDR3 is TGTGCCTGGAGTTTTAGCGGGGGGGGTTACGAGCAGTACTTC.

The gene calls are TRBV7-2 and TRBJ1-4; D is unclear. From germline, CDR1 is SGHTA and CDR2 FQGNSA. V shed 2 bases and J shed 7 bases, with 5 bases lying between them. The CDR3 sequence is 12 residues long. For the CDR3, the DNA is TGTGCCAGCAGCTTATCGGGTGAAAAACTGTTTTTT. Protein: CASSLSGEKLFF.

The chain links TRBV30 to TRBJ2-5, with 14 positions matching TRBD2. Germline loops: CDR1 GTSNPN, CDR2 SVGIG (reference sequence). CDR3 length: 14 residues. V shed 4 bases and J 6 bases; nucleotides not matched to a gene: 4. The CDR3 coding sequence is TGTGCCTGGACTAGGACTAGCGGGGGGCAGACCCAGTACTTC. Residues: CAWTRTSGGQTQYF. Full variable domain (outside the CDR3, taken from reference TRBV30 and TRBJ2-5): SQTIHQWPATLVQPVGSPLSLECTVEGTSNPNLYWYRQAAGRGLQLLFYSVGIGQISSEVPQNLSASRPQDRQFILSSKKLLLSDSGFYLCAWTRTSGGQTQYFGPGTRLLVL.

In this sample, this clone turned up once. The chain is built from TRBV6-5 and TRBJ2-1; 8 bases agree with TRBD2. Trimming removed 7 bases from V and 4 bases from J; junction bases left unmatched: 3. CDR3 size: 13 residues. Per the germline V gene, CDR1 is MNHEY and CDR2 is SVGAGI. CDR3 in amino acids: CASTTSGYNEQFF. The CDR3 DNA reads as TGTGCCAGCACAACTAGCGGTTACAATGAGCAGTTCTTC.

V and J are TRBV5-1 and TRBJ2-3; 10 bases align to TRBD1. With V trimmed by 2 bases and J by 3 bases, 9 bases remained unmatched. This CDR3 is built from 17 residues. CDR1 and CDR2 from the germline V gene are SGHRS and YFSETQ. In DNA form, the CDR3 reads TGCGCCAGCAGCTTTGGTGGGACAGGGGAAGGGACAGATACGCAGTATTTT. Encoded protein: CASSFGGTGEGTDTQYF.

This chain uses TRBV3-1 (or the pseudogene TRBV3-2) with TRBJ1-1; D gene ambiguous. Trimming pared 4 bases from V and 1 base from J, leaving 10 bases between. This CDR3 has 14 residues. From germline, CDR1 is LGHDT and CDR2 YNNKEL (reference sequence). CDR3 residues: CASSRAGSNTEAFF. The CDR3 nucleotides are TGTGCCAGCAGCCGCGCGGGCTCGAACACTGAAGCTTTCTTT.

The sample holds one count of this clone. J is TRBJ2-5 and V is TRBV28; 7 bases align to TRBD2. The CDR3 has 13 amino acids. In germline, CDR1 is MDHEN, CDR2 SYDVKM. The ends lost 6 bases at V and 7 bases at J; junction bases unmatched: 8. The CDR3 here is CASRPGLEGTQYF. The CDR3 DNA reads as TGTGCCAGCAGGCCCGGACTAGAGGGGACCCAGTACTTC.

The J gene is TRBJ2-4, the V gene TRBV2, with TRBD1 matching over 11 bases. The CDR3 covers 15 residues. Losses at the gene ends were 5 bases for V and 5 bases for J; bases not matched to a gene: 5. Germline V gene sequence: CDR1 SNHLY, CDR2 FYNNEI. CDR3 bases: TGTGCCAGCAGTCCATGGACAGGGGGCGAAAACATTCAGTACTTC. Its protein is CASSPWTGGENIQYF.

The V call is TRBV11-1, the J call TRBJ1-2, with no clear D. Trimming cost V 4 bases and J 2 bases, with 11 bases left between them. Germline V gene sequence: CDR1 SGHAT, CDR2 FQDESV (reference sequence). The CDR3 is made up of 14 amino acids. The DNA for the CDR3 is TGTGCCAGCAGCTCCGGACTTCTAAACTATGGCTACACCTTC. It encodes CASSSGLLNYGYTF.

The chain recombines TRBV6-5 with TRBJ2-7, with D tentatively TRBD1 (6 bases). The V end was cut by 6 bases, the J end by 5 bases, with 11 bases between. The CDR3 loop spans 12 amino acids. In germline, CDR1 is MNHEY, CDR2 SVGAGI. The CDR3 sequence is CASRQGFNEQYF. The CDR3 bases are TGTGCCAGCAGGCAGGGGTTCAACGAGCAGTACTTC.

This clone was recorded only once. The rearrangement links TRBV4-2 to TRBJ2-5; 10 bases are a match to TRBD1. V lost 1 base and J lost 1; bases outside the gene matches: 0. CDR1 LGHNA and CDR2 YNFKEQ come from the germline V gene. The CDR3 loop spans 15 amino acids. CDR3 nucleotides: TGTGCCAGCAGCCAAGGGACAGGGGGCCAAGAGACCCAGTACTTC. Its translation: CASSQGTGGQETQYF.

This chain links TRBV6-6 with TRBJ1-2; D is unresolved. Germline loops: CDR1 MNHNY, CDR2 SVGAGI (reference sequence). The length of the CDR3 is 13 residues. V shed 6 bases and J shed 4 bases, with 12 bases lying between them. DNA for the CDR3: TGTGCCAGCAGCCTCGGAGAGGTCTATGGCTACACCTTC. It is translated as CASSLGEVYGYTF.

J is TRBJ1-4 and V is TRBV6-6; possible D gene TRBD1, 5 bases. Trimming removed 4 bases at V and 6 bases at J, with 15 bases between. CDR3 length: 15 amino acids. The germline CDR1 and CDR2 sequences are MNHNY and SVGAGI (reference sequence). The CDR3 is CASSFTGWGDEKLFF. The CDR3 DNA reads as TGTGCCAGCAGTTTTACCGGGTGGGGCGATGAAAAACTGTTTTTT.

The J gene is TRBJ1-1, the V gene TRBV7-2; D remains ambiguous. Between the trimmed V and J ends, which lost 4 bases and 3 bases, there was a span of 9 bases. Germline loops: CDR1 SGHTA, CDR2 FQGNSA. CDR3 length: 13 residues. This CDR3 reads CASSSPGDTEAFF. In nucleotides, the CDR3 is TGTGCCAGCAGCTCCCCCGGGGACACTGAAGCTTTCTTT. The full variable domain, completed using reference TRBV7-2 and TRBJ1-1, is GAGVSQSPSNKVTEKGKDVELRCDPISGHTALYWYRQSLGQGLEFLIYFQGNSAPDKSGLPSDRFSAERTGGSVSTLTIQRTQQEDSAVYLCASSSPGDTEAFFGQGTRLTVV.

V usage is TRBV7-2 and J usage is TRBJ2-3; tentative D call: TRBD2 (5 bases). The V end was cut by 0 bases, the J end by 0 bases, with 10 bases between. Per germline, CDR1 SGHTA and CDR2 FQGNSA. This CDR3 contains 16 residues. The CDR3: CASSLAPGISTDTQYF. For the CDR3, the DNA is TGTGCCAGCAGCTTAGCCCCGGGGATTAGCACAGATACGCAGTATTTT.

This clone was recorded only once. The J gene is TRBJ1-1, the V gene TRBV12-5; D gene ambiguous. The germline CDR1 and CDR2 sequences are LGHNT and FRNRAP. The CDR3 is 16 residues long. V was clipped by 0 bases and J by 1 base, with 12 bases between them. This CDR3 is CASGLVPRLTNTEAFF. DNA of the CDR3: TGTGCTAGTGGTTTGGTACCTCGACTCACGAACACTGAAGCTTTCTTT.